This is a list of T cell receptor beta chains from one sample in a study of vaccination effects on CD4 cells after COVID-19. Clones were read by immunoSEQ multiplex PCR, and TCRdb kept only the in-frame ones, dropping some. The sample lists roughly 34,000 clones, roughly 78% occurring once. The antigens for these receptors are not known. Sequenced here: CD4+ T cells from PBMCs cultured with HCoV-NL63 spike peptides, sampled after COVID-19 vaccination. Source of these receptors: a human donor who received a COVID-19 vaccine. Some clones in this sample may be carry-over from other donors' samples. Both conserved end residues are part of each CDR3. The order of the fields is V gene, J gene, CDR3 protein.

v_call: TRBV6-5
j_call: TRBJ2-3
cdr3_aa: CASSRNRGDTQYF

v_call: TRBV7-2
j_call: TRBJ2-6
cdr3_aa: CASSLASGGAPGANVLTF

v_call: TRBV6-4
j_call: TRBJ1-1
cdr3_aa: CASSRTANTEAFF

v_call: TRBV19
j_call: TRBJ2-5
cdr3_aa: CASSKGLTQETQYF

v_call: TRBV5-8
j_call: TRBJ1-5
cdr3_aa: CASSLTPVYQPQHF

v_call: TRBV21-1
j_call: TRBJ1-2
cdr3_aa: CASNRVLGYTF

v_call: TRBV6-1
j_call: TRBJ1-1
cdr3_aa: CASSEMMNTEAFF

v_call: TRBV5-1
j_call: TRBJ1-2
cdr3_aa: CASSLQGAGVPAYGYTF

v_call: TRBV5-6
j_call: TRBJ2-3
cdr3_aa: CASSLGGSGESTDTQYF

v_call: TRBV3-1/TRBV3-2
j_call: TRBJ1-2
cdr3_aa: CASGQLNYGYTF

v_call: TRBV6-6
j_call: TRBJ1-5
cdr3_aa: CASSYSLGTGGQPQHF

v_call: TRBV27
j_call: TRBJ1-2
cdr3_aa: CASSPSGRASGYTF

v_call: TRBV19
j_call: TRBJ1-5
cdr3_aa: CASTMGLRRHNQPQHF

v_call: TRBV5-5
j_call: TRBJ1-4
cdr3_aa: CASYSGGARRMNEKLFF

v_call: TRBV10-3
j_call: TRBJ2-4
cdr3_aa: CAISRDATKNIQYF

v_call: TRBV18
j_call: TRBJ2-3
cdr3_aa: CASSYGGTDTQYF

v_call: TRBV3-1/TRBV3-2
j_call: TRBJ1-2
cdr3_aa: CASSDTRVSHGYTF

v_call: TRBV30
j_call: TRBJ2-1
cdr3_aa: CAWSVRGLAGGHYNEQFF

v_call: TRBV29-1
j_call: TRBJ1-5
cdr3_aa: CSVSKGLSNQPQHF

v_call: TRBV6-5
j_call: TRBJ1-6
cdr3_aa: CASSYSQRGNSPLHF

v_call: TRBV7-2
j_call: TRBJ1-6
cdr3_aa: CASSLFRGNSPLHF

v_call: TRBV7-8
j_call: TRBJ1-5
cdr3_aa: CASSLAWQGNQPQHF

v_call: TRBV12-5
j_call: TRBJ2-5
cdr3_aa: CASGLVRTGGETQYF

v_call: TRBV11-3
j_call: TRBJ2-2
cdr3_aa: CASSLRGRDTGELFF

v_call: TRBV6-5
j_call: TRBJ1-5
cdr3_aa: CASRSLAPQPQHF

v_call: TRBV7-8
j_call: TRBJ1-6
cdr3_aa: CASSAVANSPLHF

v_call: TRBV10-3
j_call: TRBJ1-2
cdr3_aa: CAISEGAPGQGTSGYTF

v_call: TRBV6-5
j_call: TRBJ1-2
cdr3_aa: CASRPQGLEGYTF

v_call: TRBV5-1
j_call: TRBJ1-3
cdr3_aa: CASSSLTDSGNTIYF

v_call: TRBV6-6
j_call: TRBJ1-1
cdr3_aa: CASSKDRAKAFF

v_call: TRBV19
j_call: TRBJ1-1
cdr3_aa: CASSIQGGGTEAFF

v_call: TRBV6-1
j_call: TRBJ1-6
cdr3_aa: CASSEAGANSPLHF

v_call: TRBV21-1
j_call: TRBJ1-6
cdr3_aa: CASITPLHF

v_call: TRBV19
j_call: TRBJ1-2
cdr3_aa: CASSIDLGTGGANGYTF

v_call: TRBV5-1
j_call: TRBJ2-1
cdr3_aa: CASSLGGDTEQFF

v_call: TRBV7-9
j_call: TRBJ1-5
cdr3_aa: CASSLSGQEGFQPQHF

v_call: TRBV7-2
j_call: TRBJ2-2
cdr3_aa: CASSLLWAGGVTGELFF